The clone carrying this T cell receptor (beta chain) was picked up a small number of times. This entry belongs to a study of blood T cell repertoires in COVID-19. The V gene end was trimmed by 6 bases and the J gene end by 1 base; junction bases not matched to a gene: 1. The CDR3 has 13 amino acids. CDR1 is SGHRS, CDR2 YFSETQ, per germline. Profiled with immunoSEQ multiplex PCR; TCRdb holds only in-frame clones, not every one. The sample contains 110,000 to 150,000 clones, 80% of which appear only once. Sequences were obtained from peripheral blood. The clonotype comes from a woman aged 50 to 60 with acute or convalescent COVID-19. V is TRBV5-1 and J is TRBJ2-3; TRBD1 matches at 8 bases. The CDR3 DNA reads TGCGCCAGCAACAGGGGGGGCACAGATACGCAGTATTTT. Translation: CASNRGGTDTQYF.